This T cell receptor beta chain was observed in a study of cytomegalovirus exposure and HLA in healthy donors. Unmatched junction bases numbered 16, after V lost 3 bases and J lost 6 bases. Germline loops: CDR1 SGDLS, CDR2 YYNGEE. The CDR3 spans 17 residues. Researchers ran the PCR with 60 Vbeta and 13 Jbeta primers. Some clones are missing from TCRdb's copy, which holds only in-frame ones; the method was immunoSEQ multiplex PCR. Among 240,000 or so clones, more than 75% were seen once, and the ten largest hold over 5%. What was sequenced was PBMCs. The chain links TRBV9 to TRBJ2-5; 8 bases align to TRBD2. The source is a woman aged 40 to 49 in good health and CMV-seropositive. This CDR3 reads CASSAGGGSGSSKTQYF. The CDR3 region has the DNA TGTGCCAGCAGCGCGGGCGGGGGGAGCGGGAGCTCAAAGACCCAGTACTTC.